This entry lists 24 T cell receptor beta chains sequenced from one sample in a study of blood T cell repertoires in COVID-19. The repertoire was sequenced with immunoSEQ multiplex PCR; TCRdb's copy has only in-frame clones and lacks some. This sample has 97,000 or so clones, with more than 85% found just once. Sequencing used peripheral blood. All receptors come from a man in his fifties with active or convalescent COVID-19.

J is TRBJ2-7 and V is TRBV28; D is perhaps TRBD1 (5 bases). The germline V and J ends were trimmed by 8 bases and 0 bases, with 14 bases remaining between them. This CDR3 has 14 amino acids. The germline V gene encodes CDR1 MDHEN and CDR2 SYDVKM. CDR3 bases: TGTGCCAGCGGCAAGACAGACAACTCCTACGAGCAGTACTTC. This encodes CASGKTDNSYEQYF.

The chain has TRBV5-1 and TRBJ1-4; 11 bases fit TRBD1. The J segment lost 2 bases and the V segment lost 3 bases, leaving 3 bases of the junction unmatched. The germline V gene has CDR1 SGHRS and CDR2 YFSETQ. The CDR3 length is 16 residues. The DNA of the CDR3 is TGCGCCAGCAGCTACGGGACAGGGGGTACTAATGAAAAACTGTTTTTT. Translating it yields CASSYGTGGTNEKLFF.

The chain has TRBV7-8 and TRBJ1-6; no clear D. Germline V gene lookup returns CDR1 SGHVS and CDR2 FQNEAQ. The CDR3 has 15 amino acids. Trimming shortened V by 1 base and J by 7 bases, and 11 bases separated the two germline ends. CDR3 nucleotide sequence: TGTGCCAGCAGCTTAGATCGATCAAGCAATTCACCCCTCCACTTT. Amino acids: CASSLDRSSNSPLHF.

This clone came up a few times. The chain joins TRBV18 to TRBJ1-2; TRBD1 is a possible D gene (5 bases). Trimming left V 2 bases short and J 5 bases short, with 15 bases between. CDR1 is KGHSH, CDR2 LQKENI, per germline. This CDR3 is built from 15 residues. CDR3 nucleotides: TGTGCCAGCTCACCAGACAGCGTGTTATCATATGGCTACACCTTC. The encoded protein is CASSPDSVLSYGYTF.

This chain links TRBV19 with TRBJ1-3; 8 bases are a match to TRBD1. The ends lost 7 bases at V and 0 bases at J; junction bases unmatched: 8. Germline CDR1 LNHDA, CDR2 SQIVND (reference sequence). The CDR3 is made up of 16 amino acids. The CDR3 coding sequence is TGTGCCAGTACCAGGGACAGGACTCGCTCTGGAAACACCATATATTTT. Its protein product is CASTRDRTRSGNTIYF.

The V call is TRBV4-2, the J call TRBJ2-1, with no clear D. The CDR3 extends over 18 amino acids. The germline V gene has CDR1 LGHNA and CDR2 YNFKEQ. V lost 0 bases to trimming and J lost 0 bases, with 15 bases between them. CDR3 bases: TGTGCCAGCAGCCAAGATTGGGCGACGGCCAGCTCCTACAATGAGCAGTTCTTC. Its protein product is CASSQDWATASSYNEQFF.

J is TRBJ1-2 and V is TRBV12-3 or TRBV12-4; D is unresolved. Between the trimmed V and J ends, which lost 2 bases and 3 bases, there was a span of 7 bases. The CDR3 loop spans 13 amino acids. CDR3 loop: CASSLSEYYGYTF. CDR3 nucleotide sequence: TGTGCCAGCAGTTTATCGGAGTACTATGGCTACACCTTC.

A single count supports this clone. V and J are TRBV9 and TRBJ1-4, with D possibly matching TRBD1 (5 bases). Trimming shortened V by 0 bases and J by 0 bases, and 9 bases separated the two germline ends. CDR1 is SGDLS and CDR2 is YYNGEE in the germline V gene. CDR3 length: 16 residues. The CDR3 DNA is TGTGCCAGCAGCGTAGGGGGCAGTGCAACTAATGAAAAACTGTTTTTT. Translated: CASSVGGSATNEKLFF.

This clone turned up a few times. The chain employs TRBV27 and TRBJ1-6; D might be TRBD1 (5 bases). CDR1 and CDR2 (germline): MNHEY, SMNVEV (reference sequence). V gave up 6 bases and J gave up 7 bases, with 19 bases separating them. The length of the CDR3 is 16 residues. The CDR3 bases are TGTGCCAGCAGCTGGGGGGTCCTGGAGGGGAATTCACCCCTCCACTTT. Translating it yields CASSWGVLEGNSPLHF.

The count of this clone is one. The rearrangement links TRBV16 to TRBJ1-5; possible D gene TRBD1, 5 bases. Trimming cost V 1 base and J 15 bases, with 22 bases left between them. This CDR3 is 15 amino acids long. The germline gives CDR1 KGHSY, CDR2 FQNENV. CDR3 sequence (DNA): TGTGCCAGCAGCCAATTAAAAATGTGGCAGGGTCCCATGCATTTT. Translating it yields CASSQLKMWQGPMHF.

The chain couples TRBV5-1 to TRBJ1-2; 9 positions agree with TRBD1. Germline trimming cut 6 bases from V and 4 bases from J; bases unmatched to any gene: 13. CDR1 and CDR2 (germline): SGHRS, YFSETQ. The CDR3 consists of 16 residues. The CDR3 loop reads CASTPGQGPSSYGYTF. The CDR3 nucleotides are TGCGCCAGCACTCCGGGACAGGGCCCTTCTAGCTATGGCTACACCTTC.

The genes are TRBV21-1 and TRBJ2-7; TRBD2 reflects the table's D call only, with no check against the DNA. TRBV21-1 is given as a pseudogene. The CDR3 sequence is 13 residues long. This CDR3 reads CASIGGTTYEQYV. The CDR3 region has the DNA TGTGCCAGCATAGGCGGGACCACCTACGAGCAGTACGTC.

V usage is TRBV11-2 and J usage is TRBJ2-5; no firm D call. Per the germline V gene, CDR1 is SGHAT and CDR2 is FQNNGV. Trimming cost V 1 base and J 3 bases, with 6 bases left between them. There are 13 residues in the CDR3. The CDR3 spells CASSLVAEETQYF. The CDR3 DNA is TGTGCCAGCAGCTTAGTAGCAGAAGAGACCCAGTACTTC.

The CDR3 coding sequence is TGCGCCAGCAGCTCGGGACAGGCACAAGAGACCCAGTACTTC. Translation: CASSSGQAQETQYF. The chain carries TRBV5-1 and TRBJ2-5; 8 positions agree with TRBD1. V gave up 3 bases and J gave up 2 bases; unmatched junction bases: 3. Germline CDR1 SGHRS, CDR2 YFSETQ. This CDR3 has 14 residues.

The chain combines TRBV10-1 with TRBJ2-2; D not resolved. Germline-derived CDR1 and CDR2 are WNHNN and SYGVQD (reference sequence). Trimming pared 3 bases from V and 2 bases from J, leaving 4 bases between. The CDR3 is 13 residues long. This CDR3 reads CASSDSNTGELFF. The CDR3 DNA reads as TGCGCCAGCAGTGACAGTAACACCGGGGAGCTGTTTTTT.

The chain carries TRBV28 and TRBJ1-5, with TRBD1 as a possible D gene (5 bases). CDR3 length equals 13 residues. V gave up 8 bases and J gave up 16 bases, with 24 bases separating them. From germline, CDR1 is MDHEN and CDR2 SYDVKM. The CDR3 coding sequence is TGTGCCAGCCGAGCCCCTGGGGAGGGACGAGGACATTTT. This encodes CASRAPGEGRGHF. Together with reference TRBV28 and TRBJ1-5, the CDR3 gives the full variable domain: DVKVTQSSRYLVKRTGEKVFLECVQDMDHENMFWYRQDPGLGLRLIYFSYDVKMKEKGDIPEGYSVSREKKERFSLILESASTNQTSMYLCASRAPGEGRGHFGDGTRLSIL.

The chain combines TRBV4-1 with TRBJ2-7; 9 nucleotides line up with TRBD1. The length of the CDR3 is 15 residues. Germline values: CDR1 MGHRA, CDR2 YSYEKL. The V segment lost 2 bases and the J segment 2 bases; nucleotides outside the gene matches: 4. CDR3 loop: CASSQPGTGTYEQYF. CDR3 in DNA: TGCGCCAGCAGCCAACCGGGGACAGGGACCTACGAGCAGTACTTC.

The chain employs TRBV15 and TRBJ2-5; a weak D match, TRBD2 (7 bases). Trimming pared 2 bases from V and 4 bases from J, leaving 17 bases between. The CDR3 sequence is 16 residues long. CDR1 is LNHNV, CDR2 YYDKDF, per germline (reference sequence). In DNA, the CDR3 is TGTGCCACCAGCAGACGGGTTGGGGGGGCTCGAGAGACCCAGTACTTC. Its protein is CATSRRVGGARETQYF.

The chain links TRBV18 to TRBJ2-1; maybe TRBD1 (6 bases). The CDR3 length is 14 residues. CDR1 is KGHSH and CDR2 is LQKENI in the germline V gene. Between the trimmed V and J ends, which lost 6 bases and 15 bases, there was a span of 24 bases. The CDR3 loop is CASSPTSTGMEWFF. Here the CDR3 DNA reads TGTGCCAGCTCCCCGACCTCAACAGGGATGGAATGGTTCTTC. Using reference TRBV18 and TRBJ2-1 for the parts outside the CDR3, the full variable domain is NAGVMQNPRHLVRRRGQEARLRCSPMKGHSHVYWYRQLPEEGLKFMVYLQKENIIDESGMPKERFSAEFPKEGPSILRIQQVVRGDSAAYFCASSPTSTGMEWFFGPGTRLTVL.

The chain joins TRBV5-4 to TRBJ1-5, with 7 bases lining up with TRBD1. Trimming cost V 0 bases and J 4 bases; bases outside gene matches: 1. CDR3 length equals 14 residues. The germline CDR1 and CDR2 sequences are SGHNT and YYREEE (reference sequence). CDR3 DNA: TGTGCCAGCAGCTTGGCAGGGGGAAATCAGCCCCAGCATTTT. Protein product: CASSLAGGNQPQHF.

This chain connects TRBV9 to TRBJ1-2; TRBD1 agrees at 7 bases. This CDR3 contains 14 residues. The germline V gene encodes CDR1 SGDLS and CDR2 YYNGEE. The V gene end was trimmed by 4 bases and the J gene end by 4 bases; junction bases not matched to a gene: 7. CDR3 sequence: CASSSGGQSYGYTF. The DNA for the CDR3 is TGTGCCAGCAGCTCAGGGGGACAGTCCTATGGCTACACCTTC.

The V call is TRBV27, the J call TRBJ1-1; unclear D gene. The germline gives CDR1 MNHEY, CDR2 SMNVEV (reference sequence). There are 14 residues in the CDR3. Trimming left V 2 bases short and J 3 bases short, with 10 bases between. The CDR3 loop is CASSLEGGDTEAFF. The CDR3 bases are TGTGCCAGCAGTTTAGAGGGCGGGGACACTGAAGCTTTCTTT.

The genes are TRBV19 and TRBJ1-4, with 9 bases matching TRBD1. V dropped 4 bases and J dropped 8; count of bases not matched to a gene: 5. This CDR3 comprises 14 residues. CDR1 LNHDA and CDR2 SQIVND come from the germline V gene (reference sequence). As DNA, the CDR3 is TGTGCCAGTAGTACGGACAGGGGCCCCGAAAAACTGTTTTTT. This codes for CASSTDRGPEKLFF.

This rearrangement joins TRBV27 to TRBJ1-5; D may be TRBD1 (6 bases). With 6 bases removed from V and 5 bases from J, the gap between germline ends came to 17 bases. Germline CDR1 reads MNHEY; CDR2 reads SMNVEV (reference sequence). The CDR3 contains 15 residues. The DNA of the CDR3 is TGTGCCAGCAGCCTCACGGACAGCGGTCATCAGCCCCAGCATTTT. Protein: CASSLTDSGHQPQHF.